This paragraph covers one T cell receptor beta chain sequence. Its antigen is undetermined. This specimen belongs to a study of shared clonotypes between healthy human individuals. CD4+ cells yielded CD45RA+ naive and CD45RA-negative memory subsets. The germline V gene has CDR1 MDHEN and CDR2 SYDVKM. The CDR3 is made up of 16 amino acids. The V segment lost 3 bases and the J segment 6 bases; nucleotides outside the gene matches: 9. Study results and limitations: Generally, estimated richness proved larger in naive subsets than it did in memory subsets. The researchers took only blood, and tissue repertoires probably look different.

The authors loaded 200 ng DNA, some 32,000 T cell genomes, into sorted-subset replicate PCRs. Clones were read by immunoSEQ multiplex PCR, and TCRdb kept only the in-frame ones, dropping some. Of 2.5 million or so clones listed, around 90% were seen once; the top ten hold under 0.15%. Sequences were obtained from naive CD4+ T cells sorted from blood. As for subset: CD45RA+ positively selected. The clonotype was recovered from a man between 18 and 35 years old in good health. V and J are TRBV28 and TRBJ1-5; TRBD1 agrees at 9 bases. CDR3 sequence: CASSLNRGRTGQPQHF. The CDR3 DNA follows: TGTGCCAGCAGTTTGAACAGGGGGCGCACCGGTCAGCCCCAGCATTTT.